These 17 T cell receptor beta chains originate from one sample sequenced in a study of blood T cell repertoires in COVID-19. Some clones are missing from TCRdb's copy, which holds only in-frame ones; the method was immunoSEQ multiplex PCR. Here the sample spans 370,000 or so clones, about 87% being singletons. The sequencing input was PBMCs or T cells enriched from blood (not recorded which). The origin of the receptors is a man aged 30-40 years who had recovered from COVID-19.

The rearrangement links TRBV27 to TRBJ1-5, with unresolved D. CDR3 size: 15 residues. The germline CDR1 and CDR2 sequences are MNHEY and SMNVEV (reference sequence). V lost 3 bases and J lost 2, with 11 bases in between. The CDR3 loop is CASSFGLTGNQPQHF. The CDR3 nucleotides read TGTGCCAGCAGTTTTGGGCTTACTGGCAATCAGCCCCAGCATTTT.

The V gene is TRBV19, the J gene TRBJ2-2, with TRBD2 as a possible D gene (6 bases). This CDR3 spans 15 amino acids. The germline V gene has CDR1 LNHDA and CDR2 SQIVND (reference sequence). Trimming took off 3 bases at V and 1 base at J, with 9 bases between the two ends. The CDR3 protein is CASSIAGRNTGELFF. In DNA, the CDR3 is TGTGCCAGTAGTATTGCGGGGCGGAACACCGGGGAGCTGTTTTTT.

The chain links TRBV6-5 to TRBJ2-3; 8 bases agree with TRBD2. The V segment lost 8 bases and the J segment 8 bases; nucleotides outside the gene matches: 12. The V gene's germline CDR1 is MNHEY and CDR2 SVGAGI. The CDR3 sequence is 14 residues long. The CDR3 DNA sequence: TGTGCCAGCGGCGAGGCCGGGGGGGTAGGTACGCAGTATTTT. Protein product: CASGEAGGVGTQYF.

The rearrangement uses TRBV4-3 and TRBJ2-7; tentatively, D is TRBD2 (5 bases). CDR3 length: 17 amino acids. The germline V gene has CDR1 LGHNA and CDR2 YSLEER. Between the trimmed V and J ends, which lost 0 bases and 0 bases, there was a span of 15 bases. The chain's CDR3 is CASSQDRLGESSYEQYF. DNA of the CDR3: TGCGCCAGCAGCCAAGATCGTCTCGGGGAAAGCTCCTACGAGCAGTACTTC.

The CDR3 loop is CSASSRRTQYF. CDR3 bases: TGCAGTGCTTCCTCCAGGCGGACCCAGTACTTC. The gene calls are TRBV20-1 and TRBJ2-5, with D unclear. V dropped 5 bases and J dropped 7 bases, with 11 bases sitting between them. Germline V gene sequence: CDR1 DFQATT, CDR2 SNEGSKA (reference sequence). The length of the CDR3 is 11 residues.

The J gene is TRBJ1-2, the V gene TRBV10-3; 9 nucleotides align to TRBD1. From germline, CDR1 is ENHRY and CDR2 SYGVKD. The CDR3 spans 16 residues. J lost 1 base, V lost 3 bases, and 6 bases had no gene match. As DNA, the CDR3 is TGTGCCATCAGTGAAAGGGGACAGGGATATAACTATGGCTACACCTTC. Its protein is CAISERGQGYNYGYTF.

V gene TRBV7-9 combines with J gene TRBJ2-7; the match to TRBD1 covers 8 bases. This CDR3 comprises 14 residues. CDR1 and CDR2 (germline): SEHNR, FQNEAQ (reference sequence). After removal of 5 bases from V and 5 bases from J, the junction contained 8 bases not matched to a gene. The CDR3 sequence is CASSLDRGRHEQYF. The CDR3 region has the DNA TGTGCCAGCAGCCTCGACAGGGGACGGCACGAGCAGTACTTC.

The CDR3 spells CASSPPLAGDTQYF. The CDR3 DNA is TGCGCCAGCAGCCCCCCACTAGCGGGAGATACGCAGTATTTT. The gene calls are TRBV5-1 and TRBJ2-3, with TRBD2 matching 9 bases. The germline CDR1 and CDR2 sequences are SGHRS and YFSETQ. The CDR3 sequence is 14 residues long. The ends lost 4 bases at V and 5 bases at J; junction bases unmatched: 5.

This clone came up a few times. The chain uses TRBV6-2 or TRBV6-3 and TRBJ1-1; 10 bases agree with TRBD1. Per germline, CDR1 MNHEY and CDR2 SVGEGT. The CDR3 extends over 15 amino acids. J gave up 7 bases and V 5 bases, and 10 bases lay outside the gene matches. The chain's CDR3 is CASSAGQGGTFEAFF. CDR3 DNA sequence: TGTGCCAGCAGTGCTGGACAGGGGGGGACTTTTGAAGCTTTCTTT.

J is TRBJ1-5 and V is TRBV10-3, with 7 bases lining up with TRBD1. Looked up from germline, CDR1 is ENHRY and CDR2 is SYGVKD. V lost 5 bases, J lost 4 bases, and 5 bases stayed unmatched. CDR3 length: 14 amino acids. The CDR3 bases are TGTGCCATCAGTACAGGGGACGTAAATCAGCCCCAGCATTTT. This encodes CAISTGDVNQPQHF.

This chain links TRBV18 with TRBJ2-5; TRBD1 agrees at 7 bases. The CDR3 runs to 14 residues. V dropped 6 bases and J dropped 5; count of bases not matched to a gene: 9. CDR1 is KGHSH, CDR2 LQKENI, per germline. CDR3 loop: CASSPNRGGETQYF. The CDR3 DNA reads as TGTGCCAGCTCGCCAAACAGGGGCGGGGAGACCCAGTACTTC.

The chain carries TRBV5-4 and TRBJ1-5, with 7 nucleotides matching TRBD1. Germline V gene sequence: CDR1 SGHNT, CDR2 YYREEE (reference sequence). This CDR3 has 15 amino acids. With V trimmed by 3 bases and J by 2 bases, 5 bases remained unmatched. The CDR3 DNA reads as TGTGCCAGCAGCTCCGGGACAGACCGCAATCAGCCCCAGCATTTT. Its protein product is CASSSGTDRNQPQHF.

This clone came up once. The chain is built from TRBV6-5 and TRBJ1-2, with a possible D match to TRBD1 (5 bases). The germline V gene encodes CDR1 MNHEY and CDR2 SVGAGI. The CDR3 runs to 14 residues. V was shortened by 6 bases and J by 3 bases, with 14 bases between the two germline ends. The CDR3 is CASRLDWGDYGYTF. Here the CDR3 DNA reads TGTGCCAGCAGATTGGATTGGGGGGACTATGGCTACACCTTC.

This clone was counted a few times. This chain uses TRBV6-2 or TRBV6-3 with TRBJ1-3; D possibly corresponds to TRBD1 (5 bases). Per germline, CDR1 MNHEY and CDR2 SVGEGT. The V end was cut by 6 bases, the J end by 5 bases, with 20 bases between. The CDR3 contains 16 residues. Written as DNA, the CDR3 is TGTGCCAGCAGCTCCTCCCAAGGGGAAAGGAGAAACACCATATATTTT. This codes for CASSSSQGERRNTIYF.

The V and J genes are TRBV3-1 (or the pseudogene TRBV3-2) and TRBJ1-3; possible D gene TRBD1, 6 bases. This CDR3 is built from 13 residues. The germline gives CDR1 LGHDT, CDR2 YNNKEL (reference sequence). Trimming took 9 bases from V and 0 from J, leaving 9 bases between them. The CDR3 loop reads CASFRGSGNTIYF. For the CDR3, the DNA is TGTGCCAGTTTCAGGGGCTCTGGAAACACCATATATTTT.

This clone was counted a single time. An end of the junction differs from the germline gene, which may be a read error. This chain joins TRBV4-1 and TRBJ1-4; 9 nucleotides match TRBD1. The CDR3 is 16 amino acids. Germline CDR1 reads MGHRA; CDR2 reads YSYEKL. The CDR3 loop reads CARSQGGGQGDEKLFF. The DNA for the CDR3 is TGCGCCCGCAGCCAGGGGGGGGGACAGGGAGATGAAAAACTGTTTTTT.

As regards this clone: Other DNA sequences in the sample encode the same CDR3. The chain recombines TRBV7-2 with TRBJ1-1, with a weak D call TRBD1 (6 bases). The CDR3 length is 14 residues. V was trimmed by 3 bases and J by 0 bases, leaving 8 bases between them. Germline lookup yields CDR1 SGHTA and CDR2 FQGNSA. CDR3 sequence: CASSLTGLNTEAFF. DNA of the CDR3: TGTGCCAGCAGCTTGACAGGCCTGAACACTGAAGCTTTCTTT.